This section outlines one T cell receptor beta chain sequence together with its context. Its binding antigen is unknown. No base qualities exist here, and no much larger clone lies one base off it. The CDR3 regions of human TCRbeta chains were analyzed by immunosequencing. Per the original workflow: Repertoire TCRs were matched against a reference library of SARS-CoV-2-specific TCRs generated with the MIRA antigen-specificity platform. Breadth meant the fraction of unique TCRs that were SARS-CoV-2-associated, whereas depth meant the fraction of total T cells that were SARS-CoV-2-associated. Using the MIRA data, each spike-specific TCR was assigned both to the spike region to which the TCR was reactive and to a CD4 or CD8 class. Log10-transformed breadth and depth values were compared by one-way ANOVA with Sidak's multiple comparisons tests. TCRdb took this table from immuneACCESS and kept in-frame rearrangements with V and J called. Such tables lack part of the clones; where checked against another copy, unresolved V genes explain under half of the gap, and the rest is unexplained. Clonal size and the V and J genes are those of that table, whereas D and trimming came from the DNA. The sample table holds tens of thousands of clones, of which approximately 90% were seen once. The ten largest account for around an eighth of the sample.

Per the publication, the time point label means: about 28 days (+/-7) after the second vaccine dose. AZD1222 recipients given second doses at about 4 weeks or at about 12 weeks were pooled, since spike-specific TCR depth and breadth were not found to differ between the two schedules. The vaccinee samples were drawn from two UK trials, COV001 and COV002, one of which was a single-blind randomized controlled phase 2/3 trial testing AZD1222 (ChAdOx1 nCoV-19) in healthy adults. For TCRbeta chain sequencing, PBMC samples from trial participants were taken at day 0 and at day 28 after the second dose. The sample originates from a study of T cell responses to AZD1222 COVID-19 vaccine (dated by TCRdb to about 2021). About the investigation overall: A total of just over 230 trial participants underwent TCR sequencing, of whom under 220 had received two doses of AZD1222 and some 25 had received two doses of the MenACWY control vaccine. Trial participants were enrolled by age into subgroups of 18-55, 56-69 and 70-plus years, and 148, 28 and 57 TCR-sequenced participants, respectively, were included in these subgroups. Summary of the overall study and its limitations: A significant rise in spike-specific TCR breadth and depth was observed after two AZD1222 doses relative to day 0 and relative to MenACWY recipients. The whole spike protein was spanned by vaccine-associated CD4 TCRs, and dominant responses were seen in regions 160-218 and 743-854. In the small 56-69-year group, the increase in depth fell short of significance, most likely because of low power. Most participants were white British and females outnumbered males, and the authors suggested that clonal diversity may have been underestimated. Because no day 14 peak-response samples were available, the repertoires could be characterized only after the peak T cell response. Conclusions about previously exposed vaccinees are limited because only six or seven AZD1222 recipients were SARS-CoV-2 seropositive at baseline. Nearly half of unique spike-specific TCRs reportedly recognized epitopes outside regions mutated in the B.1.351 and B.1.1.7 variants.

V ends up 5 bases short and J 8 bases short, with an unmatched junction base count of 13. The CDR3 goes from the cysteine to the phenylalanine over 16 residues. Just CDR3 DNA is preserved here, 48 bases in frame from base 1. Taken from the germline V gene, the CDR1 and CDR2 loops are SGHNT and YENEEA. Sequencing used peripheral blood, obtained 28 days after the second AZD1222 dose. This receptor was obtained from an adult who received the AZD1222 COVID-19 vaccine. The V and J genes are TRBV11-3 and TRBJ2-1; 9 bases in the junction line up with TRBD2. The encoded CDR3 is CASSLGPGLAGDEQFF. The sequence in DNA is TGTGCCAGCAGCCTGGGGCCGGGACTAGCAGGGGATGAGCAGTTCTTC.